This entry is about one TCR beta chain. The antigen this receptor binds is unknown. This sequence may be a read error, since a much larger clone differs from it by one base. The sample originates from a study of tumor-infiltrating lymphocytes in primary liver carcinoma (dated by TCRdb to about 2017). With regard to the full study: Of the five patients, three men and two women aged 30 to 69 years, four had hepatocellular carcinoma and one had combined HCC and intrahepatic cholangiocarcinoma. The tumors of the five patients were staged as T1-T3 N0M0, with maximum diameters ranging from about 4 to 11 cm. Each sample produced roughly 3.5 to 7.5 million productive TCRbeta reads, and read depth showed no significant difference between tissue types. Across five regions of each liver tumor, along with adjacent normal tissue and blood, the study brought together TCRbeta repertoire sequencing, expression microarrays and whole-exome sequencing. TCRbeta repertoire sequencing covered 35 specimens from 5 patients: 25 or so tumor regions, 5 adjacent noncancerous liver tissues and 5 peripheral blood samples. To link TCRbeta repertoire diversity to the local molecular phenotype, the 20 to 25 tumor region samples were profiled with Agilent mRNA microarrays. High reproducibility was observed for the technical replicate repertoires, with mean shared-clone rates around 0.89 and correlation coefficients above 0.95. The paper's findings and limits, for the study overall: Only roughly 7-24% of top clones appeared in all five regions of a tumor, which suggests that tumor-infiltrating T cells are spatially heterogeneous. Only 4 or 5 patients were included in the study, and the authors note that the findings should be validated in a larger study. Compared with blood, tumors had a significantly larger share of the repertoire taken up by the top 250 clones (p = 0.039). Only the TCR beta chain was sequenced, which likely underestimates true repertoire diversity because unpaired alpha chains were not captured. Bulk unsorted samples precluded comparing CD4+ and CD8+ T cell repertoires. Pairs of tumor regions showed greater repertoire overlap (mean about 35%) than tumor-adjacent pairs (roughly 17%) or tumor-blood pairs (roughly 14%), which is consistent with antigen-driven expansion.

Total RNA and DNA were co-extracted from 20-30 mg of bulk tissue with the AllPrep DNA/RNA mini kit, without cell sorting. Between late 2015 and early 2016, a few patients in China with histopathologically diagnosed primary liver carcinoma had their tumors surgically resected. At the time of sampling, the patients were treatment-naive and had chronic HBV infection. Five spatially separated regions were sampled per tumor: superior, inferior, left-lateral and right-lateral poles, plus the tumor centre. Histology showed that every tumor sample contained more than 85% viable tumor cells. Pieces of fresh tumor and adjacent tissue were cut in half, with one half kept in RNAlater at -80 degrees C and the other half sent for histology. Using a constant-region primer and ProtoScript II reverse transcriptase, TCRbeta-specific cDNA was reverse-transcribed from 500 to 650 ng total RNA. Three nested multiplex PCR rounds, following a slightly modified ARM-PCR procedure, were used to build the TCRbeta libraries. Sample barcodes and Illumina adapters were added in a final 25-cycle PCR with Deep VentR polymerase. Before sequencing, amplicons between 200 and 500 bp were purified from gel using a QIAquick gel extraction kit. An Illumina HiSeq 2500 was used to sequence the TCRbeta amplicons with 250-bp paired-end reads. The paper's data handling went like this. Quality trimming of reads was performed with Trimmomatic v0.33, and paired reads were merged with FLASH v1.2.11 so that full CDR3 sequences could be recovered. MiGEC v1.2.1b assigned V, D and J germline segments to the rearranged TCRbeta sequences. VDJtools v1.0.0 computed clonotype statistics and Shannon-Wiener diversity indices. Except for diversity analysis, only each sample's 250 most abundant clonotypes were used in subsequent analyses to reduce sampling bias. Clones were called with MiXCR by TCRdb after fastp trimmed the public reads at Q25, and only in-frame beta chains were retained. Each CDR3 protein gets just one entry, which takes the most common genes and DNA from the rows behind it. What appears here as the V and J calls and clone size reflects TCRdb's work, not the paper's. This sample lists roughly 100,000 distinct CDR3 sequences; around two thirds were detected once. The top ten hold about 9.2% of the sample.

The sample was liver tumor tissue from sampling region 5. The cell subset or site label on this specimen signifies: tumor region T5, tumor centre. The sequence was obtained from a woman between 55 and 75 years old with primary liver carcinoma and hepatitis B virus infection.

The nucleotides read TGTGCCTGCAGCTTAGGCAGGGCCAATGAGCAGTTCTTC. It specifies CACSLGRANEQFF. This chain joins TRBV13 to TRBJ2-1; a tentative D call is TRBD1 (5 bases match). Inclusive of the bounding cysteine and phenylalanine, the CDR3 is 13 residues long. CDR3 DNA is the only sequence kept; it has 39 bases, read in frame from the first base. Reading the germline V gene (reference sequence) gives CDR1 PRHDT and CDR2 FYEKMQ.